Each of the 19 T cell receptor beta chains below was sequenced from the same sample in a study of cytomegalovirus exposure and HLA in healthy donors (dated by TCRdb to the late 2010s). The library was made by the immunoSEQ multiplex PCR assay. Drawn from immuneACCESS, this table holds only the in-frame rearrangements with V and J called that TCRdb kept. Clones are partly lost; checked studies trace under half to an unresolved V gene and leave the rest unexplained. This sample comprises roughly 310,000 clones, roughly 88% of them detected only once. The top ten constitute around 0.91% of the sample. The sequencing sample was made of PBMCs. The receptors were sampled from a man aged 25-45 years in good health and CMV-seronegative.

The chain uses TRBV2 and TRBJ2-2; D perhaps matches TRBD1 (5 bases). The germline V gene encodes CDR1 SNHLY and CDR2 FYNNEI. The CDR3 consists of 15 residues. V was shortened by 4 bases and J by 5 bases, with 14 bases between the two germline ends. Here the CDR3 reads CASSVTRVETGELFF. In DNA form, the CDR3 reads TGTGCCAGCAGTGTTACCAGGGTGGAAACCGGGGAGCTGTTTTTT.

In the case of this clone: Other DNA sequences of this sample code for an identical CDR3. The DNA for the CDR3 is TGTGCCAGCTCACCCGACAGCTACGAGCAGTACTTC. Protein sequence: CASSPDSYEQYF. The V call is TRBV18, the J call TRBJ2-7; D is possibly TRBD1 (5 bases). Germline V gene sequence: CDR1 KGHSH, CDR2 LQKENI. V was trimmed by 3 bases and J by 3 bases, leaving 6 bases between them. The length of the CDR3 is 12 residues.

The V gene is TRBV7-9, the J gene TRBJ2-2, with D maybe TRBD1 (6 bases). CDR3 length: 16 residues. The germline V gene has CDR1 SEHNR and CDR2 FQNEAQ (reference sequence). Trimming pared 2 bases from V and 2 bases from J, leaving 12 bases between. This CDR3 reads CASSLTGTPNTGELFF. The CDR3, as DNA: TGTGCCAGCAGCTTAACCGGGACACCCAACACCGGGGAGCTGTTTTTT.

J is TRBJ1-3 and V is TRBV7-9; possible D gene TRBD1, 5 bases. This CDR3 is 18 amino acids long. With 1 base removed from V and 0 bases from J, the gap between germline ends came to 16 bases. From germline, CDR1 is SEHNR and CDR2 FQNEAQ (reference sequence). CDR3 bases: TGTGCCAGCAGCTTAGAACGCCGGGACTTGTACTCTGGAAACACCATATATTTT. Translating it yields CASSLERRDLYSGNTIYF.

V gene TRBV6-6 combines with J gene TRBJ2-3; TRBD2 aligns across 7 bases. The CDR3 is 15 residues long. Trimming at V came to 6 bases and at J to 1 base, leaving 7 bases not matched to a gene. Germline CDR1 reads MNHNY; CDR2 reads SVGAGI (reference sequence). The CDR3 coding sequence is TGTGCCAGCAGCTTGGGGAGCGGGGGCACAGATACGCAGTATTTT. Residues: CASSLGSGGTDTQYF.

The chain couples TRBV6-1 to TRBJ1-5, with 9 bases that match TRBD1. The CDR3 is 16 residues long. V was pared by 2 bases and J by 3 bases, with 5 bases of the junction left unmatched. CDR1 and CDR2 from the germline V gene are MNHNS and SASEGT. The CDR3 loop is CASSETRDRVNQPQHF. The DNA for the CDR3 is TGTGCCAGCAGTGAAACTAGGGACAGGGTCAATCAGCCCCAGCATTTT.

The rearrangement joins TRBV5-6 to TRBJ2-5, with 10 bases fitting TRBD1. Germline CDR1 reads SGHDT; CDR2 reads YYEEEE. V lost 4 bases, J lost 1 base, and 7 bases stayed unmatched. This CDR3 is built from 16 residues. CDR3 DNA: TGTGCCAGCAGCCCAGGACAGGGGGTGCTCCAAGAGACCCAGTACTTC. It yields the protein CASSPGQGVLQETQYF.

This clone was observed once. This rearrangement joins TRBV11-2 to TRBJ1-1; 11 bases line up with TRBD1. There are 16 residues in the CDR3. Germline trimming cut 2 bases from V and 4 bases from J; bases unmatched to any gene: 6. Germline V gene data show CDR1 as SGHAT and CDR2 as FQNNGV. CDR3 coding DNA: TGTGCCAGCAGCTTACCGGGACAGGGGGACCGCACTGAAGCTTTCTTT. It codes for CASSLPGQGDRTEAFF.

The chain has TRBV10-3 and TRBJ2-7; weak D call: TRBD1 (8 bases). Germline CDR1 reads ENHRY; CDR2 reads SYGVKD. This CDR3 comprises 12 residues. The V end was cut by 11 bases, the J end by 4 bases, with 15 bases between. The CDR3, as DNA: TGTGCCGCCACAGGGGGGGCTTACGAGCAGTACTTC. Its protein is CAATGGAYEQYF.

The rearrangement uses TRBV19 and TRBJ1-4, with 9 bases aligning to TRBD1. Germline loops: CDR1 LNHDA, CDR2 SQIVND (reference sequence). Losses at the gene ends were 4 bases for V and 5 bases for J; bases not matched to a gene: 2. The CDR3 runs to 14 residues. In DNA, the CDR3 is TGTGCCAGTAGTAACGGACAGGGGAATGAAAAACTGTTTTTT. This sequence encodes CASSNGQGNEKLFF. The complete variable domain, with remaining parts taken from reference TRBV19 and TRBJ1-4, reads DGGITQSPKYLFRKEGQNVTLSCEQNLNHDAMYWYRQDPGQGLRLIYYSQIVNDFQKGDIAEGYSVSREKKESFPLTVTSAQKNPTAFYLCASSNGQGNEKLFFGSGTQLSVL.

The chain recombines TRBV6-5 with TRBJ2-3; D is uncertain. CDR1 is MNHEY, CDR2 SVGAGI, per germline. The CDR3 covers 9 residues. Deletions cut 10 bases from V and 9 bases from J, with 8 bases between. As DNA, the CDR3 is TGTGCCAACACACCGACGCAGTATTTT. Protein sequence: CANTPTQYF.

J is TRBJ2-7 and V is TRBV7-2, with a possible D match to TRBD2 (7 bases). Germline V gives CDR1 SGHTA, CDR2 FQGNSA. The CDR3 extends over 14 amino acids. The ends were cut back, 5 bases at V and 6 bases at J, with 17 bases in the middle. CDR3 sequence (DNA): TGTGCCAGCAGCCAGTGGGGAGGGGGGCTCGAGCAGTACTTC. Translating it yields CASSQWGGGLEQYF. Together with reference TRBV7-2 and TRBJ2-7, the CDR3 gives the full variable domain: GAGVSQSPSNKVTEKGKDVELRCDPISGHTALYWYRQSLGQGLEFLIYFQGNSAPDKSGLPSDRFSAERTGGSVSTLTIQRTQQEDSAVYLCASSQWGGGLEQYFGPGTRLTVT.

V and J are TRBV11-2 and TRBJ1-3; perhaps TRBD1 as D (5 bases). This CDR3 region has 14 residues. The germline CDR1 and CDR2 sequences are SGHAT and FQNNGV. V lost 10 bases to trimming and J lost 0 bases, with 13 bases between them. The CDR3 bases are TGTGCCACGGAGGGACTTTTCTCTGGAAACACCATATATTTT. Its protein is CATEGLFSGNTIYF.

The chain is built from TRBV5-1 and TRBJ2-7; TRBD2 is a possible D gene (7 bases). Trimming removed 2 bases at V and 3 bases at J, with 12 bases between. This CDR3 region has 14 residues. CDR1 is SGHRS and CDR2 is YFSETQ in the germline V gene. DNA for the CDR3: TGCGCCAGCAGCTTCCAGGGGACTAACTACGAGCAGTACTTC. This sequence encodes CASSFQGTNYEQYF.

The chain is built from TRBV4-1 and TRBJ1-5; the D is unclear. CDR3 length: 14 amino acids. Trimming took 0 bases from V and 7 from J, leaving 10 bases between them. Germline CDR1 and CDR2: MGHRA and YSYEKL. In DNA form, the CDR3 reads TGCGCCAGCAGCCAAGATCTACCGGGGCAGCCCCAGCATTTT. This sequence encodes CASSQDLPGQPQHF.

The rearrangement joins TRBV7-9 to TRBJ1-2; D may be TRBD1 (6 bases). V lost 5 bases to trimming and J lost 3 bases, with 13 bases between them. This CDR3 has 14 amino acids. The germline V gene has CDR1 SEHNR and CDR2 FQNEAQ (reference sequence). CDR3 in amino acids: CASSLLQGYYGYTF. The DNA of the CDR3 is TGTGCCAGCAGCCTTCTACAGGGTTACTATGGCTACACCTTC.

This chain links TRBV9 with TRBJ2-5; 11 bases are a match to TRBD2. Germline V CDR1 and CDR2: SGDLS, YYNGEE. There are 15 residues in the CDR3. Trimming took 3 bases from V and 5 from J; bases not matched to a gene: 6. The CDR3 loop is CASSGIAGGQETQYF. The CDR3 region has the DNA TGTGCCAGCAGCGGAATAGCGGGGGGGCAGGAGACCCAGTACTTC.

V and J are TRBV7-2 and TRBJ2-3, with TRBD2 matching 11 bases. V lost 3 bases and J lost 5; bases outside the gene matches: 7. The CDR3 runs to 16 residues. Germline CDR1 SGHTA, CDR2 FQGNSA. The CDR3 region has the DNA TGTGCCAGCAGCTTCGTACTAGCGGGGGTGGGAGATACGCAGTATTTT. Its protein product is CASSFVLAGVGDTQYF.

The rearrangement links TRBV7-2 to TRBJ1-3; D is ambiguous. Trimming left V 6 bases short and J 0 bases short, with 12 bases between. The germline V gene encodes CDR1 SGHTA and CDR2 FQGNSA. The CDR3 has 15 residues. CDR3 nucleotide sequence: TGTGCCAGCAGGCCCCCAGGAGGCTCTGGAAACACCATATATTTT. It yields the protein CASRPPGGSGNTIYF.